The clone carrying this T cell receptor beta chain was found a few times. Its specificity is unknown. The germline gives CDR1 DFQATT, CDR2 SNEGSKA (reference sequence). The germline V and J ends were trimmed by 7 bases and 4 bases, with 10 bases remaining between them. CDR3 size: 11 residues. This entry belongs to a study of resident and recirculating memory T cells in vitiligo. The assay was immunoSEQ multiplex PCR, and TCRdb's table has in-frame clones only and misses some. There are around 70,000 clones in the sample; just over 90% occur only once, and 4% to 5.5% lies in the top ten. Findings of the study overall: Vitiligo lesions lacked a unique dominant clone, and clonality varied.

Patients' lesions had not changed for the previous 6 months. Stable patients also lacked confetti depigmentation, a sign of active vitiligo. Anyone treated within the previous three months was excluded. The rearrangement uses TRBV20-1 and TRBJ1-2; D is ambiguous. This receptor was identified in a male donor with vitiligo. The sample taken for sequencing was blood. CDR3 sequence: CSVRGLYGYTF. The DNA for the CDR3 is TGCAGTGTCCGCGGTCTCTATGGCTACACCTTC.